These 15 T cell receptor beta chains were sequenced from one sample in a study of blood T cell repertoires in COVID-19. Libraries were prepared by immunoSEQ multiplex PCR; TCRdb keeps only in-frame clonotypes and omits some of them. The sample includes over 100,000 clones, roughly 89% of them seen just once. The sequencing sample was made of peripheral blood. Receptors were obtained from a human donor with acute or convalescent COVID-19. The donor label of this sample is uncertain.

The V gene is TRBV19, the J gene TRBJ2-5, with D possibly TRBD2 on 5 matching bases. In germline, CDR1 is LNHDA, CDR2 SQIVND (reference sequence). The V end lost 8 bases, the J end lost 3 bases, and 16 bases lay between the germline ends. The CDR3 covers 14 residues. The CDR3 spells CASQDGGLKETQYF. CDR3 sequence (DNA): TGTGCCAGTCAAGATGGCGGACTTAAAGAGACCCAGTACTTC.

The rearrangement links TRBV27 to TRBJ1-1, with D unresolved. The CDR3 sequence is 13 residues long. CDR1 MNHEY and CDR2 SMNVEV come from the germline V gene (reference sequence). The V end lost 8 bases, the J end lost 1 base, and 11 bases lay between the germline ends. The CDR3 sequence is CASSYGGNTEAFF. The DNA for the CDR3 is TGTGCCAGCTCGTACGGAGGGAACACTGAAGCTTTCTTT.

CDR3 amino acids: CSASYQGALGPYEQYF. The CDR3, as DNA: TGCAGTGCTAGTTATCAGGGGGCGTTAGGTCCCTACGAGCAGTACTTC. The rearrangement uses TRBV20-1 and TRBJ2-7; the match to TRBD1 covers 8 bases. This CDR3 contains 16 residues. CDR1 and CDR2 (germline): DFQATT, SNEGSKA (reference sequence). The junction had 12 bases not matched to a gene; V was cut back by 3 bases and J by 2 bases.

The CDR3 bases are TGCGCCAGCAGTTACTCCTCAGGGGACACTGAAGCTTTCTTT. It encodes CASSYSSGDTEAFF. The V call is TRBV5-1, the J call TRBJ1-1; a possible D gene is TRBD1 (6 bases). This CDR3 contains 14 residues. Germline CDR1 is SGHRS and CDR2 is YFSETQ. V was pared by 5 bases and J by 3 bases, with 14 bases between.

CDR3 amino acids: CASSSTGEETQYF. For the CDR3, the DNA is TGTGCCAGCAGCTCCACAGGGGAGGAGACCCAGTACTTC. The chain is built from TRBV6-5 and TRBJ2-5; 7 nucleotides line up with TRBD1. The CDR3 totals 13 residues. After removal of 6 bases from V and 5 bases from J, the junction contained 6 bases not matched to a gene. Germline V gene data show CDR1 as MNHEY and CDR2 as SVGAGI.

The chain is built from TRBV10-3 and TRBJ2-7; 7 bases align to TRBD1. Unmatched junction bases numbered 9, after V lost 0 bases and J lost 4 bases. Germline-derived CDR1 and CDR2 are ENHRY and SYGVKD. There are 16 residues in the CDR3. The CDR3 coding sequence is TGTGCCATCAGTGAGTCGATGACCGGGACAGCTTACGAGCAGTACTTC. This translates into CAISESMTGTAYEQYF.

J is TRBJ2-3 and V is TRBV28; possible D gene TRBD2, 6 bases. The ends were cut back, 10 bases at V and 0 bases at J, with 8 bases in the middle. Germline values: CDR1 MDHEN, CDR2 SYDVKM. CDR3 length: 12 amino acids. The CDR3 here is CAIRESTDTQYF. CDR3 in DNA: TGTGCCATCCGGGAGAGCACAGATACGCAGTATTTT.

The rearrangement uses TRBV19 and TRBJ2-4, with a weak D call TRBD2 (7 bases). The CDR3 is 13 amino acids. Germline V gene sequence: CDR1 LNHDA, CDR2 SQIVND (reference sequence). Trimming took 3 bases from V and 14 from J, leaving 17 bases between them. CDR3 sequence reads: CASSINGGLHKYF. As DNA, the CDR3 is TGTGCCAGTAGTATTAACGGGGGGCTACATAAGTACTTC.

The V and J genes are TRBV11-3 and TRBJ2-2; tentative D call: TRBD2 (6 bases). Trimming took off 5 bases at V and 8 bases at J, with 18 bases between the two ends. The CDR3 length is 15 residues. Germline V gene sequence: CDR1 SGHNT, CDR2 YENEEA. In DNA, the CDR3 is TGTGCCAGCAGCACGGGGGTTGGGTCATCAGGGGAGCTGTTTTTT. It translates to CASSTGVGSSGELFF. Using reference TRBV11-3 and TRBJ2-2 for the parts outside the CDR3, the full variable domain is EAGVVQSPRYKIIEKKQPVAFWCNPISGHNTLYWYLQNLGQGPELLIRYENEEAVDDSQLPKDRFSAERLKGVDSTLKIQPAELGDSAVYLCASSTGVGSSGELFFGEGSRLTVL.

The chain links TRBV28 to TRBJ2-7; 9 positions match TRBD2. The CDR3 covers 17 residues. CDR1 MDHEN and CDR2 SYDVKM come from the germline V gene. After removal of 4 bases from V and 2 bases from J, the junction contained 12 bases not matched to a gene. The CDR3 bases are TGTGCCAGCAGTTCCCCGGGCGACCCTAGCGGGGCCTACGAGCAGTACTTC. Its protein is CASSSPGDPSGAYEQYF.

The rearrangement uses TRBV7-2 and TRBJ1-1; D remains unclear. Germline V gene data show CDR1 as SGHTA and CDR2 as FQGNSA. Trimming removed 6 bases at V and 0 bases at J, with 14 bases between. The CDR3 sequence is 15 residues long. As DNA, the CDR3 is TGTGCCAGCAGGTTGGGAGGCGGTATGAACACTGAAGCTTTCTTT. Its translation: CASRLGGGMNTEAFF.

J is TRBJ2-7 and V is TRBV28; a weak D match, TRBD1 (6 bases). Trimming removed 6 bases from V and 2 bases from J, with 14 bases in between. This CDR3 comprises 14 residues. The germline gives CDR1 MDHEN, CDR2 SYDVKM. The CDR3: CASSPTGSTYEQYF. The CDR3 nucleotides are TGTGCCAGCAGCCCAACAGGGTCTACCTACGAGCAGTACTTC.

The count of this clone is one. The chain couples TRBV6-1 to TRBJ2-2; 14 bases map to TRBD2. There are 16 residues in the CDR3. Per the germline V gene, CDR1 is MNHNS and CDR2 is SASEGT. V shed 4 bases and J 6 bases; nucleotides not matched to a gene: 4. The CDR3 sequence: CASSGLAGGEAGELFF. Written as DNA, the CDR3 is TGTGCCAGCAGTGGACTAGCGGGGGGGGAGGCCGGGGAGCTGTTTTTT.

V and J are TRBV4-1 and TRBJ1-3; unclear D gene. Germline V CDR1 and CDR2: MGHRA, YSYEKL. Trimming removed 2 bases at V and 4 bases at J, with 9 bases between. The CDR3 has 14 amino acids. The CDR3 protein is CASSQFHTGNTIYF. CDR3 nucleotide sequence: TGCGCCAGCAGCCAATTTCATACAGGAAACACCATATATTTT.

A single count supports this clone. This rearrangement joins TRBV6-2 or TRBV6-3 to TRBJ2-7; no definite D call. In germline, CDR1 is MNHEY, CDR2 SVGEGT. This CDR3 region has 12 residues. V was trimmed by 6 bases and J by 4 bases, leaving 10 bases between them. CDR3: CASSQQSYEQYF. CDR3 DNA sequence: TGTGCCAGCAGCCAACAGAGTTACGAGCAGTACTTC.